The clone carrying this T cell receptor (beta chain) was counted a few times. Its antigen is not identified. Preparing the TCRbeta library involved the use of unique molecular identifiers. MiXCR, run by TCRdb on the PCR reads, gives a single entry per CDR3 protein. Among hundreds of thousands of distinct CDR3 sequences, under 15% were seen once, and the ten largest hold 0.79%. The data belong to a study of T-cell reconstitution after alpha-beta-depleted transplantation in children. Deletions cut 4 bases from V and 9 bases from J, with 11 bases between. Germline loops: CDR1 SGHRS, CDR2 YFSETQ. CDR3 length: 12 amino acids. Study findings and constraints: Most T-cell counts and diversity one year after the transplant came from T cells that were newly produced. Surviving recipient T cells and intrathymic progenitors accounted for some patients' high TCRbeta diversity at day 60. Several hundred graft clones that had expanded were reportedly the source of alpha-beta T cells about two months after transplant.

This receptor was taken from a girl aged 2 to 9 with congenital amegakaryocytic thrombocytopenia, due to receive a stem cell transplant. The gene calls are TRBV5-1 and TRBJ2-1; a possible D gene is TRBD2 (6 bases). Sample: PBMCs, taken before TCRalphabeta/CD19-depleted stem cell transplant. CDR3 residues: CASSILAAEQFF. CDR3 in DNA: TGCGCCAGCAGCATACTAGCTGCTGAGCAGTTCTTC.